Listed here are 21 T cell receptor beta chains from one sample, sequenced in a study of blood T cell repertoires in COVID-19. Here immunoSEQ multiplex PCR was the method, and the copy in TCRdb shows in-frame clones only, minus some. The table has approximately 140,000 clones, 60% to 85% seen once. What was sequenced was peripheral blood. These receptors came from a man aged 50 to 60 with acute or convalescent COVID-19.

This chain connects TRBV6-5 to TRBJ1-1; tentative D call: TRBD1 (6 bases). Deletions cut 4 bases from V and 8 bases from J, with 8 bases between. Germline V lookup: CDR1 MNHEY, CDR2 SVGAGI. This CDR3 comprises 11 residues. CDR3 sequence reads: CASSSGTEAFF. CDR3 bases: TGTGCCAGCAGTTCCGGGACAGAAGCTTTCTTT.

This clone was observed a few times. This chain connects TRBV10-1 to TRBJ2-6, with 9 bases matching TRBD1. J lost 3 bases, V lost 4 bases, and 4 bases had no gene match. The germline gives CDR1 WNHNN, CDR2 SYGVQD (reference sequence). This CDR3 is 16 amino acids long. The CDR3 DNA sequence: TGCGCCAGCAGTGTTGGGACAGGGAATGGGGCCAACGTCCTGACTTTC. Translated, it gives CASSVGTGNGANVLTF.

The chain recombines TRBV30 with TRBJ1-3, with no clear D. The CDR3 runs 15 residues. V was cut by 0 bases and J by 5 bases, with 14 bases left in between. Germline values: CDR1 GTSNPN, CDR2 SVGIG (reference sequence). The CDR3 loop is CAWSVPGSRRNTIYF. CDR3 DNA: TGTGCCTGGAGTGTACCAGGTAGTAGAAGAAACACCATATATTTT.

The chain combines TRBV2 with TRBJ1-6; 9 bases line up with TRBD1. The CDR3 consists of 15 residues. V dropped 2 bases and J dropped 7; count of bases not matched to a gene: 3. Per germline, CDR1 SNHLY and CDR2 FYNNEI. CDR3 residues: CASSEMGTGNSPLHF. In nucleotides, the CDR3 is TGTGCCAGCAGTGAAATGGGGACAGGGAATTCACCCCTCCACTTT. Looking up the rest from reference TRBV2 and TRBJ1-6 gives the full variable domain: EPEVTQTPSHQVTQMGQEVILRCVPISNHLYFYWYRQILGQKVEFLVSFYNNEISEKSEIFDDQFSVERPDGSNFTLKIRSTKLEDSAMYFCASSEMGTGNSPLHFGNGTRLTVT.

This clone was picked up a small number of times. The chain recombines TRBV24-1 with TRBJ2-5; 8 bases fit TRBD2. The germline V gene has CDR1 KGHDR and CDR2 SFDVKD. Trimming removed 1 base from V and 5 bases from J; junction bases left unmatched: 2. This CDR3 has 14 residues. Here the CDR3 reads CATSDLREGETQYF. The CDR3 nucleotides read TGTGCCACCAGTGATTTACGGGAGGGGGAGACCCAGTACTTC.

This chain's CDR3 is CASSRTRINEQFF. CDR3 nucleotide sequence: TGTGCCAGCAGCCGCACTAGGATCAATGAGCAGTTCTTC. The gene calls are TRBV3-1 (or the pseudogene TRBV3-2) and TRBJ2-1, with a weak D call TRBD2 (5 bases). Deletions cut 4 bases from V and 6 bases from J, with 10 bases between. Germline V gene data show CDR1 as LGHDT and CDR2 as YNNKEL (reference sequence). This CDR3 comprises 13 residues.

The gene calls are TRBV4-1 and TRBJ1-5, with 10 bases identical to TRBD1. Germline V lookup: CDR1 MGHRA, CDR2 YSYEKL. This CDR3 spans 17 amino acids. Trimming removed 3 bases from V and 2 bases from J; junction bases left unmatched: 7. In DNA form, the CDR3 reads TGCGCCAGCAGCCATACGAGGGACAGGGGCCGCAATCAGCCCCAGCATTTT. Translation: CASSHTRDRGRNQPQHF.

The rearrangement links TRBV19 to TRBJ2-1; TRBD2 might be the D (6 bases). V was pared by 7 bases and J by 5 bases, with 18 bases between. CDR1 is LNHDA, CDR2 SQIVND, per germline (reference sequence). The CDR3 has 15 amino acids. CDR3 sequence: CASTKGTPGDNEQFF. The CDR3, as DNA: TGTGCCAGTACCAAAGGGACTCCCGGGGACAATGAGCAGTTCTTC.

The V call is TRBV7-2, the J call TRBJ2-1, with TRBD2 matching 10 bases. The junction had 11 bases not matched to a gene; V was cut back by 5 bases and J by 4 bases. Germline CDR1 and CDR2: SGHTA and FQGNSA. The CDR3 has 17 amino acids. The CDR3 nucleotides are TGTGCCAGCAGCCTCCGCCCGGCTAGCGGGGGTTACAATGAGCAGTTCTTC. Its protein product is CASSLRPASGGYNEQFF.

This sequence joins TRBV19 and TRBJ2-5; possibly TRBD2 for D (5 bases). CDR1 is LNHDA and CDR2 is SQIVND in the germline V gene (reference sequence). The CDR3 spans 15 residues. Trimming took off 2 bases at V and 1 base at J, with 11 bases between the two ends. The CDR3 protein is CASSITLAGQETQYF. The CDR3 region has the DNA TGTGCCAGTAGTATAACCCTGGCGGGCCAAGAGACCCAGTACTTC.

The chain carries TRBV5-1 and TRBJ1-3, with D hard to call. The germline V and J ends were trimmed by 1 base and 0 bases, with 5 bases remaining between them. This CDR3 has 14 amino acids. CDR1 is SGHRS, CDR2 YFSETQ, per germline. The CDR3 DNA sequence: TGCGCCAGCAGCTTGTCAAACTCTGGAAACACCATATATTTT. Translation gives CASSLSNSGNTIYF.

The gene calls are TRBV20-1 and TRBJ1-1; D not certain. Germline V CDR1 and CDR2: DFQATT, SNEGSKA (reference sequence). The CDR3 has 15 residues. V was trimmed by 3 bases and J by 0 bases, leaving 14 bases between them. CDR3 bases: TGCAGTGCTAGTATGGCGGCCACCATGAACACTGAAGCTTTCTTT. The encoded protein is CSASMAATMNTEAFF.

DNA of the CDR3: TGTGCCAGCAGAACAGGGAACTATGGCTACACCTTC. It yields the protein CASRTGNYGYTF. This chain joins TRBV28 and TRBJ1-2, with D possibly TRBD1 on 6 matching bases. Germline V gives CDR1 MDHEN, CDR2 SYDVKM. Trimming stripped 6 bases from V and 2 bases from J, with 7 bases between. CDR3 length: 12 residues.

This chain uses TRBV2 with TRBJ1-4; a weak D match, TRBD1 (5 bases). CDR1 SNHLY and CDR2 FYNNEI come from the germline V gene. The CDR3 runs to 14 residues. V dropped 6 bases and J dropped 0 bases, with 8 bases sitting between them. The CDR3 reads CASRKTATNEKLFF. The DNA of the CDR3 is TGTGCCAGCAGAAAGACAGCAACTAATGAAAAACTGTTTTTT.

The chain uses TRBV19 and TRBJ1-5; 7 positions agree with TRBD1. J lost 6 bases, V lost 5 bases, and 4 bases had no gene match. CDR3 length: 13 amino acids. Per the germline V gene, CDR1 is LNHDA and CDR2 is SQIVND (reference sequence). In nucleotides, the CDR3 is TGTGCCAGTAGTCTCTACAGGGGTCAGCCCCAGCATTTT. Protein product: CASSLYRGQPQHF.

The chain recombines TRBV5-1 with TRBJ2-5, with D possibly being TRBD2 (6 bases). V gave up 6 bases and J gave up 4 bases, with 10 bases separating them. Germline V gene lookup returns CDR1 SGHRS and CDR2 YFSETQ. The CDR3 spans 12 residues. CDR3 amino acids: CASMEGLETQYF. The CDR3 region has the DNA TGCGCCAGCATGGAGGGTCTAGAGACCCAGTACTTC.

The rearrangement joins TRBV6-1 to TRBJ1-6; D unclear. The V and J ends lost 2 bases and 7 bases respectively, with 9 bases between them. The CDR3 runs to 14 residues. The germline V gene has CDR1 MNHNS and CDR2 SASEGT. CDR3 sequence: CASSEYKENSPLHF. The CDR3 nucleotides read TGTGCCAGCAGTGAATACAAGGAGAATTCACCCCTCCACTTT.

This clone appeared a few times. The rearrangement uses TRBV2 and TRBJ2-3; 7 nucleotides match TRBD1. J was trimmed by 5 bases and V by 5 bases; bases with no gene match: 4. CDR1 is SNHLY and CDR2 is FYNNEI in the germline V gene. The CDR3 loop spans 13 amino acids. The CDR3 spells CASSNYRGDTQYF. DNA for the CDR3: TGTGCCAGCAGTAACTACAGGGGAGATACGCAGTATTTT.

The gene calls are TRBV28 and TRBJ2-2; 12 positions agree with TRBD2. CDR3 length equals 15 residues. The J segment lost 5 bases and the V segment lost 2 bases, leaving 0 bases of the junction unmatched. Per the germline V gene, CDR1 is MDHEN and CDR2 is SYDVKM. The chain's CDR3 is CASSLLAGGTGELFF. In DNA, the CDR3 is TGTGCCAGCAGTTTACTAGCGGGGGGGACCGGGGAGCTGTTTTTT. Using reference TRBV28 and TRBJ2-2 for the parts outside the CDR3, the full variable domain is DVKVTQSSRYLVKRTGEKVFLECVQDMDHENMFWYRQDPGLGLRLIYFSYDVKMKEKGDIPEGYSVSREKKERFSLILESASTNQTSMYLCASSLLAGGTGELFFGEGSRLTVL.

The rearrangement links TRBV6-5 to TRBJ2-1; TRBD2 aligns across 11 bases. Germline CDR1 is MNHEY and CDR2 is SVGAGI. The CDR3 is 14 residues long. Trimming at V came to 6 bases and at J to 6 bases, leaving 4 bases not matched to a gene. Here the CDR3 reads CASSLAGGGNEQFF. In nucleotides, the CDR3 is TGTGCCAGCAGCCTAGCGGGGGGCGGCAATGAGCAGTTCTTC.

V gene TRBV10-3 combines with J gene TRBJ2-1, with TRBD1 identical over 10 bases. The CDR3 loop spans 14 amino acids. Germline V gene sequence: CDR1 ENHRY, CDR2 SYGVKD. The junction had 11 bases not matched to a gene; V was cut back by 11 bases and J by 7 bases. Written as DNA, the CDR3 is TGTGCCGTCTTCTCCGGGACAGGGGTGAATGAGCAGTTCTTC. It encodes CAVFSGTGVNEQFF.